This entry lists 10 T cell receptor beta chains sequenced from one sample in a study of OX40 agonist ivuxolimab in advanced cancers. Some clones are missing from TCRdb's copy, which holds only in-frame ones; the method was immunoSEQ multiplex PCR. The table has approximately 160,000 clones, roughly 92% seen once; the top ten hold about 0.31%. The source was CD4+ or CD8+ T cells sorted from blood, collected in a trial of the OX40 agonist ivuxolimab. All receptors derive from an adult with an advanced solid tumor such as melanoma, head and neck, liver or kidney cancer.

This clone showed up just a few times. V gene TRBV7-2 combines with J gene TRBJ1-1, with a tentative D call TRBD1 (6 bases). The CDR3 loop spans 14 amino acids. CDR1 is SGHTA and CDR2 is FQGNSA in the germline V gene. V shed 6 bases and J shed 5 bases, with 16 bases lying between them. The CDR3 loop reads CASRPYQGRTEAFF. CDR3 DNA sequence: TGTGCCAGCAGACCGTACCAGGGGCGGACTGAAGCTTTCTTT.

J is TRBJ1-2 and V is TRBV18; D may be TRBD1 (5 bases). V lost 0 bases, J lost 5 bases, and 10 bases lay in between. The germline gives CDR1 KGHSH, CDR2 LQKENI. CDR3 size: 14 residues. The DNA of the CDR3 is TGTGCCAGCTCACCACCTTCAGGGCCATATGGCTACACCTTC. Encoded protein: CASSPPSGPYGYTF. Looking up the rest from reference TRBV18 and TRBJ1-2 gives the full variable domain: NAGVMQNPRHLVRRRGQEARLRCSPMKGHSHVYWYRQLPEEGLKFMVYLQKENIIDESGMPKERFSAEFPKEGPSILRIQQVVRGDSAAYFCASSPPSGPYGYTFGSGTRLTVV.

With regard to this clone: The same CDR3 can be traced to other DNA sequences in this sample. This chain connects TRBV28 to TRBJ1-5, with D unresolved. Trimming took 6 bases from V and 4 from J, leaving 4 bases between them. Germline V gives CDR1 MDHEN, CDR2 SYDVKM. The CDR3 is 11 residues long. This CDR3 is CASSRNQPQHF. The CDR3 region has the DNA TGTGCCAGCAGCCGAAATCAGCCCCAGCATTTT.

This clone appeared once. The J gene is TRBJ2-3, the V gene TRBV27; D call uncertain. Germline V CDR1 and CDR2: MNHEY, SMNVEV (reference sequence). The CDR3 length is 18 residues. V gave up 5 bases and J gave up 0 bases, with 21 bases separating them. The CDR3 nucleotides read TGTGCCAGCAGTCTCAGTATTCCTCAAAAATTTAGCACAGATACGCAGTATTTT. It codes for CASSLSIPQKFSTDTQYF.

The chain employs TRBV7-2 and TRBJ2-7; 7 bases align to TRBD1. Per germline, CDR1 SGHTA and CDR2 FQGNSA. The CDR3 contains 15 residues. Losses at the gene ends were 2 bases for V and 4 bases for J; bases not matched to a gene: 8. CDR3 DNA: TGTGCCAGCAGCTTATCCGGGACAGTAAATTACGAGCAGTACTTC. This translates into CASSLSGTVNYEQYF.

This sequence joins TRBV5-1 and TRBJ2-7; possible D gene TRBD1, 5 bases. CDR3 length: 14 residues. Trimming removed 7 bases from V and 3 bases from J, with 17 bases in between. Germline V gene data show CDR1 as SGHRS and CDR2 as YFSETQ. CDR3 loop: CASRPGQGDYEQYF. The CDR3 nucleotides read TGCGCCAGCCGGCCCGGGCAGGGTGACTACGAGCAGTACTTC.

This chain links TRBV30 with TRBJ1-2, with D perhaps matching TRBD1 (5 bases). V was trimmed by 1 base and J by 9 bases, leaving 9 bases between them. CDR3 size: 11 residues. Germline V CDR1 and CDR2: GTSNPN, SVGIG (reference sequence). CDR3 DNA: TGTGCCTGGAGTGCAGGGACGAGCTACACCTTC. It specifies CAWSAGTSYTF. Full variable domain (rest looked up from reference TRBV30 and TRBJ1-2): SQTIHQWPATLVQPVGSPLSLECTVEGTSNPNLYWYRQAAGRGLQLLFYSVGIGQISSEVPQNLSASRPQDRQFILSSKKLLLSDSGFYLCAWSAGTSYTFGSGTRLTVV.

This chain connects TRBV11-3 to TRBJ2-2, with 8 bases aligning to TRBD2. Germline trimming cut 3 bases from V and 5 bases from J; bases unmatched to any gene: 8. Germline assignment: CDR1 SGHNT and CDR2 YENEEA. The CDR3 is made up of 16 amino acids. The CDR3 loop reads CASSFSRVAGTGELFF. CDR3 bases: TGTGCCAGCAGCTTCTCACGGGTAGCGGGGACCGGGGAGCTGTTTTTT.

The CDR3 DNA sequence: TGTGCAAGTCGCTCCATCGGGGGGGCCCCCAATCAGCCCCAGCATTTT. Translating it yields CASRSIGGAPNQPQHF. This rearrangement joins TRBV12-2 to TRBJ1-5. TRBV12-2 is shown as a pseudogene. This CDR3 has 16 amino acids.

The rearrangement uses TRBV7-2 and TRBJ2-6, with D perhaps matching TRBD1 or TRBD2 (5 bases each). CDR3 length: 16 amino acids. V was pared by 5 bases and J by 4 bases, with 15 bases between. Germline V gene sequence: CDR1 SGHTA, CDR2 FQGNSA. The CDR3 sequence is CASSPQPGPGANVLTF. CDR3 bases: TGTGCCAGCAGCCCCCAACCGGGACCAGGGGCCAACGTCCTGACTTTC.